This is a list of T cell receptor beta chains from one sample in a study of Graves' ophthalmopathy and Graves' hyperthyroidism. One entry per CDR3 protein results from TCRdb running MiXCR on the multiplex PCR reads. This table holds some 350,000 distinct CDR3 sequences, about a sixth found once. Input material: peripheral blood. Source of these receptors: an adult woman with stable Graves' hyperthyroidism. CDR3s include the opening cysteine and the closing phenylalanine or tryptophan. The order of the fields is J gene, V gene, CDR3 protein.

TRBJ1-1	TRBV6-2/TRBV6-3	CACSYPPGYTEAFF
TRBJ1-2	TRBV12-3/TRBV12-4	CASTEWGRGSYTF
TRBJ2-5	TRBV28	CASTRVRQETQYF
TRBJ2-5	TRBV28	CASSLDTGGETQYF
TRBJ2-6	TRBV25-1	CASSQYSTGANVLTF
TRBJ1-1	TRBV30	CAWISGFNSEAFF
TRBJ1-1	TRBV19	CASSIGDRRYTEAFF
TRBJ1-2	TRBV12-3/TRBV12-4	CASSLKGFGYGYTF
TRBJ2-2	TRBV6-2/TRBV6-3	CASSPRDRATGELFF
TRBJ2-5	TRBV2	CASSTSRINSGRVGETQYF
TRBJ2-5	TRBV10-3	CAIRSGERETQYF
TRBJ2-7	TRBV20-1	CSARAGTSGSYEQYF
TRBJ2-5	TRBV14	CASSQATAATQYF
TRBJ1-6	TRBV28	CASRLRQGRTPLHF
TRBJ2-7	TRBV10-3	CAISESRVNYEQYF
TRBJ2-2	TRBV11-1	CASSLSGGTSDTGELFF
TRBJ2-5	TRBV19	CASSKVVGTAQETQYF
TRBJ2-2	TRBV6-2/TRBV6-3	CASSYLRGANTGELFF
TRBJ1-2	TRBV6-1	CASSEVREGGYTF
TRBJ1-5	TRBV15	CATSRGDRDSSQPQHF
TRBJ1-5	TRBV6-1	CASSDTGRNQPQHF
TRBJ2-7	TRBV20-1	CSAVRDLFYEQYF